A selection of T cell receptor beta chains follows, all from one sample in a study of monozygotic twins with inflammatory bowel disease. TCRdb reworked the 5' RACE reads into one entry per CDR3 protein, no DNA. The table counts just over 300,000 distinct CDR3 sequences; about 5% lies in the top ten. The sample consisted of blood. The receptors originated from a human donor with ulcerative colitis or Crohn's disease, or a healthy co-twin of an affected twin (not recorded which). Both conserved end residues are part of each CDR3. Fields, in order: V gene, CDR3 length, J gene, CDR3 protein.

TRBV7-8	15	TRBJ1-4	CASSGGTVTNEKLFF
TRBV7-2	13	TRBJ1-6	CASSLEILGRIHF
TRBV6-5	13	TRBJ2-3	CASKIGDQDTQYF
TRBV30	13	TRBJ2-5	CAWSPRNKETQYF
TRBV18	14	TRBJ2-1	CASSPPEIYNEQFF
TRBV28	20	TRBJ2-1	CATLPLRGRVRVRSYNEQFF
TRBV7-2	17	TRBJ2-3	CASSPREFKTSTDTQYF
TRBV7-2	15	TRBJ2-3	CASSLRLSGSDTQYF
TRBV5-1	16	TRBJ2-3	CASSRDGLSSTDTQYF
TRBV20-1	13	TRBJ1-1	CSAREGEATEAFF
TRBV28	13	TRBJ2-3	CASRGLAGVLEYF
TRBV5-4	13	TRBJ2-1	CASSLVLDNEQFF
TRBV6-1	14	TRBJ1-1	CASRVQGFPTEAFF
TRBV6-2/TRBV6-3	15	TRBJ2-7	CASSYRGQGVLRQYF
TRBV4-2	16	TRBJ2-1	CASSQDRVGYYNEQFF
TRBV29-1	14	TRBJ2-1	CSVEVLSFYNEQFF
TRBV4-3	16	TRBJ2-5	CASSHEVGGVQETQYF
TRBV4-3	16	TRBJ2-1	CASSQEAGDPYNEQFF
TRBV14	15	TRBJ2-1	CASSQVIARRDEQFF
TRBV6-5	13	TRBJ1-2	CASSYETGRGYTF
TRBV2	15	TRBJ2-1	CASNYGESLYNEQFF
TRBV5-1	15	TRBJ2-1	CASSWDLPSYNEQFF
TRBV5-6	15	TRBJ1-6	CASSFQSSYNSPLHF
TRBV20-1	16	TRBJ1-5	CSARVLEGTINQPQHF
TRBV12-3/TRBV12-4	14	TRBJ2-1	CASSLTGTSYKQFF
TRBV12-3/TRBV12-4	17	TRBJ1-5	CASSGGGRINSAGPQHF
TRBV20-1	15	TRBJ2-5	CSARPVSGVQETQYF
TRBV3-1	14	TRBJ2-5	CASSPLREVETQYF
TRBV3-1	14	TRBJ2-1	CASEQVSRSGEQFF
TRBV7-3	13	TRBJ2-3	CASSRGWADTQYF
TRBV7-6	16	TRBJ1-6	CASSFGDRRANSPLHF
TRBV6-4	14	TRBJ2-7	CASSAVAGGYEQYF
TRBV21-1	18	TRBJ2-7	CASSKVRIYGPSSYEQYF
TRBV6-6	14	TRBJ2-7	CASRLRDRVYEQYF
TRBV21-1	16	TRBJ2-1	CASSNLAGGPYNEQFF
TRBV4-3	17	TRBJ2-5	CASSQDGGQGVRETQYF
TRBV5-1	15	TRBJ2-5	CASSLAGPEAKTQYF